This T cell receptor (beta chain) was recovered during a study of vaccination effects on CD4 cells after COVID-19. Study as a whole: Researchers obtained post-vaccine samples at a median of 72 days past the second dose. Findings of the study overall: In healthy vaccinees, only 1 of 255 vaccine-induced clones cross-reacted with common cold coronaviruses. The study enrolled few convalescent patients and sampled no early post-infection timepoints.

This CDR3 spans 11 amino acids. Trimming cost V 3 bases and J 4 bases, with 2 bases left between them. Germline V gene lookup returns CDR1 MDHEN and CDR2 SYDVKM. The protocol was immunoSEQ multiplex PCR, while the TCRdb copy is restricted to in-frame clones and leaves out a portion. The top ten clones hold less than 2% of a sample with some 35,000 clones, roughly 79% of them seen once. Remarks on this clone: As yet, its antigen is unknown.

ViraFEST assay sequencing came after antigen-specific CD4+ T cells were expanded with viral peptide pools. Investigators separated out CD4+ T cells once about eleven days of culture had passed. Each participant received a vaccine that was either BNT162b2 or mRNA-1273, given as two doses. Half the medium was swapped for IL-2 medium on days 3 and 7. V gene TRBV28 combines with J gene TRBJ2-3, with D hard to call. Sample: CD4+ T cells from PBMCs cultured with HCoV-NL63 spike peptides, taken after COVID-19 vaccination. The source is a human donor who received a COVID-19 vaccine. Some clones in this sample may be carry-over from other donors' samples. CDR3: CASSFADTQYF. CDR3 bases: TGTGCCAGCAGTTTTGCAGATACGCAGTATTTT.